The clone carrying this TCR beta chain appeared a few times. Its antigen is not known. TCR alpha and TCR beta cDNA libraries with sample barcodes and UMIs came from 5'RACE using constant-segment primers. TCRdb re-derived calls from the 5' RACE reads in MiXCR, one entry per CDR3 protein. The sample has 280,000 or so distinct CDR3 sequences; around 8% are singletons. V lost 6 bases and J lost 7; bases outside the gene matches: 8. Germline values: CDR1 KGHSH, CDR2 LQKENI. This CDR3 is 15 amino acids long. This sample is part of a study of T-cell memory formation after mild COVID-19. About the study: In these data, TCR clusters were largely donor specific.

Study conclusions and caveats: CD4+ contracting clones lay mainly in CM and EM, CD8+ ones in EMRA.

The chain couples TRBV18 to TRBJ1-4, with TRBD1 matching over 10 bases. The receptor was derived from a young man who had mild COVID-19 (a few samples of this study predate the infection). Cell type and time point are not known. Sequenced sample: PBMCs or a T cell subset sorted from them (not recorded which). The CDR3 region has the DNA TGTGCCAGCTCGTCCGGGACAGGGGATCGTGAAAAACTGTTTTTT. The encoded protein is CASSSGTGDREKLFF.